The 10 T cell receptor beta chains given below trace back to one sample, sequenced in a study of blood T cell repertoires in COVID-19. Profiling relied on immunoSEQ multiplex PCR, and the TCRdb table lists in-frame clones only, not all of them. Of 210,000 or so clones in the sample, roughly 78% were seen once. Material: peripheral blood. The receptors were sampled from a woman older than 75 with active or convalescent COVID-19.

Note on this clone: The same CDR3 arises from other DNA sequences in this sample as well. The V gene is TRBV6-5, the J gene TRBJ1-1; 7 bases are shared with TRBD1. CDR1 and CDR2 (germline): MNHEY, SVGAGI. J lost 4 bases, V lost 5 bases, and 10 bases had no gene match. The length of the CDR3 is 15 residues. The CDR3 reads CASSPLSAGGTEAFF. The CDR3 bases are TGTGCCAGCAGTCCGTTATCAGCAGGGGGCACTGAAGCTTTCTTT.

This chain connects TRBV24-1 to TRBJ1-6; 9 bases are a match to TRBD1. The ends lost 4 bases at V and 8 bases at J; junction bases unmatched: 5. The length of the CDR3 is 15 residues. Germline CDR1 is KGHDR and CDR2 is SFDVKD. DNA of the CDR3: TGTGCCACCAGTGAGGGACAGGGAGAGGATTCACCCCTCCACTTT. Translating gives CATSEGQGEDSPLHF.

The chain combines TRBV5-1 with TRBJ1-4; perhaps TRBD1 as D (5 bases). The V end lost 4 bases, the J end lost 5 bases, and 15 bases lay between the germline ends. Germline V gives CDR1 SGHRS, CDR2 YFSETQ. The CDR3 extends over 15 amino acids. In nucleotides, the CDR3 is TGCGCCAGCAGCGTCTCCGGGGGTAACAATGAAAAACTGTTTTTT. It codes for CASSVSGGNNEKLFF.

This clone was detected only once. The J gene is TRBJ2-2, the V gene TRBV19, with TRBD1 identical over 9 bases. The V and J ends lost 3 bases and 5 bases, in that order; junction bases with no gene match: 16. Germline loops: CDR1 LNHDA, CDR2 SQIVND (reference sequence). The CDR3 contains 19 residues. CDR3 loop: CASSIGDRAFSGRTGELFF. Here the CDR3 DNA reads TGTGCCAGTAGTATTGGGGACAGGGCCTTCTCAGGGAGGACCGGGGAGCTGTTTTTT.

The chain is built from TRBV14 and TRBJ1-1; D not certain. Trimming pared 0 bases from V and 8 bases from J, leaving 10 bases between. This CDR3 spans 13 amino acids. The V gene's germline CDR1 is SGHDN and CDR2 FVKESK. DNA of the CDR3: TGTGCCAGCAGCCAAGAAGTTACGGGGGAAGCTTTCTTT. Its protein is CASSQEVTGEAFF.

The CDR3 spells CASQGAGSPLHF. The CDR3, as DNA: TGTGCCAGCCAGGGGGCGGGTTCACCCCTCCACTTT. This chain joins TRBV28 and TRBJ1-6, with TRBD1 matching 8 bases. Germline values: CDR1 MDHEN, CDR2 SYDVKM. The CDR3 covers 12 residues. The J segment lost 9 bases and the V segment lost 8 bases, leaving 3 bases of the junction unmatched.

The chain joins TRBV27 to TRBJ2-1; no definite D call. This CDR3 has 14 amino acids. Per the germline V gene, CDR1 is MNHEY and CDR2 is SMNVEV (reference sequence). Trimming stripped 2 bases from V and 5 bases from J, with 10 bases between. This CDR3 is CASSLLGLDNEQFF. DNA for the CDR3: TGTGCCAGCAGTTTACTTGGTCTAGACAATGAGCAGTTCTTC.

This chain uses TRBV3-1 (or the pseudogene TRBV3-2) with TRBJ1-2, with D possibly being TRBD1 (5 bases). The CDR3 is made up of 17 amino acids. V gave up 0 bases and J gave up 1 base, with 15 bases separating them. Germline CDR1 and CDR2: LGHDT and YNNKEL (reference sequence). Here the CDR3 DNA reads TGTGCCAGCAGCCAAGATATAGGCAGGGTCGGTAACTATGGCTACACCTTC. Translation: CASSQDIGRVGNYGYTF.

The chain's CDR3 is CASGLALNTEAFF. CDR3 sequence (DNA): TGTGCTAGTGGTTTGGCTCTAAACACTGAAGCTTTCTTT. The V and J genes are TRBV12-5 and TRBJ1-1; D gene unclear. This CDR3 has 13 amino acids. V was clipped by 1 base and J by 2 bases, with 5 bases between them. Germline V gene sequence: CDR1 LGHNT, CDR2 FRNRAP.

This clone has more than one count but fewer than ten. V is TRBV28 and J is TRBJ1-5, with D uncertain. Trimming shortened V by 3 bases and J by 5 bases, and 8 bases separated the two germline ends. CDR1 MDHEN and CDR2 SYDVKM come from the germline V gene. The CDR3 is 13 residues long. CDR3 sequence (DNA): TGTGCCAGCAGTTTGACTCCTTATCAGCCCCAGCATTTT. The encoded protein is CASSLTPYQPQHF.